This TCR beta chain was sequenced during a study of blood T cell repertoires in COVID-19. Produced via immunoSEQ multiplex PCR; TCRdb's table is partial and in-frame only. The sample contains about 120,000 clones, 65% to 90% of which appear only once. CDR1 and CDR2 (germline): LNHDA, SQIVND (reference sequence). This CDR3 is 16 amino acids long. The junction had 10 bases not matched to a gene; V was cut back by 8 bases and J by 1 base. The receptor was derived from a human donor in a cohort sampled during active COVID-19. Sequencing was carried out using peripheral blood. The genes are TRBV19 and TRBJ1-1; 10 nucleotides align to TRBD1. The CDR3 spells CASYPGQGYGNTEAFF. The CDR3 DNA reads TGTGCCAGTTATCCGGGACAGGGGTACGGGAACACTGAAGCTTTCTTT. The full variable domain, with the rest looked up from reference TRBV19 and TRBJ1-1, is DGGITQSPKYLFRKEGQNVTLSCEQNLNHDAMYWYRQDPGQGLRLIYYSQIVNDFQKGDIAEGYSVSREKKESFPLTVTSAQKNPTAFYLCASYPGQGYGNTEAFFGQGTRLTVV.